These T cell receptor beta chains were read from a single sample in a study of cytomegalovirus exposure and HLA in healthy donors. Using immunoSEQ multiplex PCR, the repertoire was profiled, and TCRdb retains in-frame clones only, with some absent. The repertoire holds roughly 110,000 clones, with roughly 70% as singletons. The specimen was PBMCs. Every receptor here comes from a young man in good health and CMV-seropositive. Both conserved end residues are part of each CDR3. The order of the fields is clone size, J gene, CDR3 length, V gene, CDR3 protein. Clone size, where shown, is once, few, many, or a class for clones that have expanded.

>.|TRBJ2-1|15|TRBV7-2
CASSSRAGAYNEQFF
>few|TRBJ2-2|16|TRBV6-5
CASSYSRTGQTGELFF
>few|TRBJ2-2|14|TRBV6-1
CASSDGGDTGELFF
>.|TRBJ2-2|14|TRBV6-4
CARIGTVNTGELFF
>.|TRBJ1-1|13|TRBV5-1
CASSNRVSTEAFF
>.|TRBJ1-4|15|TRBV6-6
CASSEGGATNEKLFF
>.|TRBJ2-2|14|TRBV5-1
CASRPRGGTGELFF
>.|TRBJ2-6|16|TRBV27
CASKTGTGRGANVLTF
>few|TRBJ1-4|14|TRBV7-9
CASSSGRTNEKLFF
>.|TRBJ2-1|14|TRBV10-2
CASSDLAGGTEQFF
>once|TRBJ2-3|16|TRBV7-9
CASSKTGLHSTDTQYF
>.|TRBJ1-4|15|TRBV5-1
CASSLDGTGGEKLFF
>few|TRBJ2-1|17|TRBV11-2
CASSLDRTQKPYNEQFF
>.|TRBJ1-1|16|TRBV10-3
CAISDPTGSVNTEAFF
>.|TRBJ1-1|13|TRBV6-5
CASSRQGGTEAFF
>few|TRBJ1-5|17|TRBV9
CASSAGDPGQLNQPQHF
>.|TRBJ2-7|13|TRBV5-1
CASSLLGPYEQYF